This record looks at one T cell receptor (beta chain) sequence and its context. Its antigen is as yet unknown. This sample is drawn from a study of shared clonotypes between healthy human individuals. Looking at the study overall: CD8 memory received one plate per donor, CD8 naive two, CD4 memory three and CD4 naive three.

The authors loaded 200 ng DNA, 30,000 to 35,000 T cell genomes, into sorted-subset replicate PCRs. Using immunoSEQ multiplex PCR, the repertoire was profiled, and TCRdb retains in-frame clones only, with some absent. The sample yields over 2 million clones, around 90% seen once. The split of CD4+ cells yielded CD45RA+ naive and CD45RA-negative memory subsets. Notes on the study in general: Richness estimates generally favored naive over memory subsets.

CDR1 is SGDLS, CDR2 YYNGEE, per germline. The CDR3 covers 16 residues. V trimming: 1 base; J trimming: 3 bases; junction bases outside the gene matches: 5. This chain joins TRBV9 and TRBJ2-3; 10 nucleotides match TRBD1. This clonotype was sampled from a man aged 18 to 29 in good health. Some clones in this sample may be carry-over from other donors' samples. Material for sequencing was naive CD4+ T cells from PBMCs. Subset given: CD45RA+ positively selected. CDR3 bases: TGTGCCAGCAGCGTAAGGCAGGGACAGGGGACAGATACGCAGTATTTT. Protein: CASSVRQGQGTDTQYF. Complete variable domain (other parts from reference TRBV9 and TRBJ2-3): DSGVTQTPKHLITATGQRVTLRCSPRSGDLSVYWYQQSLDQGLQFLIQYYNGEERAKGNILERFSAQQFPDLHSELNLSSLELGDSALYFCASSVRQGQGTDTQYFGPGTRLTVL.